The clone carrying this T cell receptor beta chain was recorded only once. The antigen is unknown. This specimen comes from a study of shared clonotypes between healthy human individuals. Study results and caveats: Four donors had roughly 5% of their naive CD4 clonotypes in common.

Per the germline V gene, CDR1 is MDHEN and CDR2 is SYDVKM. Trimming cost V 3 bases and J 6 bases, with 6 bases left between them. The CDR3 covers 12 residues. In the original workflow: Quality scores were absent from the junction-only immunoSEQ sequences, so filtering differed. Measured with immunoSEQ multiplex PCR; TCRdb has only the in-frame clones, and not every one. V and J calls and clone size are those listed in that table; D and trimming were worked out from the DNA. The data show approximately 720,000 clones, 72% seen once. Donors, healthy HIV-negative adults, lacked recent acute infections or vaccinations.

Sample: memory CD4+ T cells sorted from blood. Subset described: CD45RA-negative fraction. This TCR came from a woman in her 30s in good health. The chain combines TRBV28 with TRBJ2-1; D remains unclear. In nucleotides, the CDR3 is TGTGCCAGCAGTTTCTTGGGCAATGAGCAGTTCTTC. Protein product: CASSFLGNEQFF.